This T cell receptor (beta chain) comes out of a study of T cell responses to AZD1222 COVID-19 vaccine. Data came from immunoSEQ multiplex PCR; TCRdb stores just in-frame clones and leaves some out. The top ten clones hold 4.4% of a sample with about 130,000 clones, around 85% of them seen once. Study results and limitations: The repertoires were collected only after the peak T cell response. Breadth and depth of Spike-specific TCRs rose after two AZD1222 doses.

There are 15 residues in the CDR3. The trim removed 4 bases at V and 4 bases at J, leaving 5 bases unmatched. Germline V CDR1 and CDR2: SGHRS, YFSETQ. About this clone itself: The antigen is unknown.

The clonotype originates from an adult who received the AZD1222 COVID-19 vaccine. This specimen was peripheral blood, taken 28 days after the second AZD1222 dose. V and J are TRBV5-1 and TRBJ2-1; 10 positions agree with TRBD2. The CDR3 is CASSGSSGGYNEQFF. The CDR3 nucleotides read TGCGCCAGCAGCGGATCTAGCGGGGGTTACAATGAGCAGTTCTTC.